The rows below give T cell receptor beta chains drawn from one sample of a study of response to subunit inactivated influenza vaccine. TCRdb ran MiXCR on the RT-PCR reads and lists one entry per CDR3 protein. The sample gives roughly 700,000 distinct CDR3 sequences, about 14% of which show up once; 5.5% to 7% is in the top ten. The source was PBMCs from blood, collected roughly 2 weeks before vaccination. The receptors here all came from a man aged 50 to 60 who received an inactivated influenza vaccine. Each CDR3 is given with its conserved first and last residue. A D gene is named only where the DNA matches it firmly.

CDR3 protein: CASSRTVDQPQHF; D gene: NA; V gene: TRBV7-2; J gene: TRBJ1-5
CDR3 protein: CSVEAGISYNEQFF; D gene: NA; V gene: TRBV29-1; J gene: TRBJ2-1
CDR3 protein: CASSARDRGTEAFF; D gene: TRBD1; V gene: TRBV12-3/TRBV12-4; J gene: TRBJ1-1
CDR3 protein: CASSLVQGAPITEAFF; D gene: TRBD1; V gene: TRBV11-1; J gene: TRBJ1-1
CDR3 protein: CASSVAGHTGELFF; D gene: NA; V gene: TRBV9; J gene: TRBJ2-2
CDR3 protein: CASSLEGNGGMNTEAFF; D gene: NA; V gene: TRBV5-1; J gene: TRBJ1-1
CDR3 protein: CAISGAPSGNEKLFF; D gene: NA; V gene: TRBV10-3; J gene: TRBJ1-4
CDR3 protein: CASSLARGRTNTGELFF; D gene: NA; V gene: TRBV7-8; J gene: TRBJ2-2
CDR3 protein: CASTGRTSYEQYF; D gene: NA; V gene: TRBV2; J gene: TRBJ2-7
CDR3 protein: CSALTPFEQYF; D gene: NA; V gene: TRBV20-1; J gene: TRBJ2-7
CDR3 protein: CASSYGTPATNEKLFF; D gene: NA; V gene: TRBV6-5; J gene: TRBJ1-4
CDR3 protein: CSARDRYRGAFISNQPQHF; D gene: TRBD1; V gene: TRBV20-1; J gene: TRBJ1-5
CDR3 protein: CASRGTGRNQETQYF; D gene: NA; V gene: TRBV5-1; J gene: TRBJ2-5